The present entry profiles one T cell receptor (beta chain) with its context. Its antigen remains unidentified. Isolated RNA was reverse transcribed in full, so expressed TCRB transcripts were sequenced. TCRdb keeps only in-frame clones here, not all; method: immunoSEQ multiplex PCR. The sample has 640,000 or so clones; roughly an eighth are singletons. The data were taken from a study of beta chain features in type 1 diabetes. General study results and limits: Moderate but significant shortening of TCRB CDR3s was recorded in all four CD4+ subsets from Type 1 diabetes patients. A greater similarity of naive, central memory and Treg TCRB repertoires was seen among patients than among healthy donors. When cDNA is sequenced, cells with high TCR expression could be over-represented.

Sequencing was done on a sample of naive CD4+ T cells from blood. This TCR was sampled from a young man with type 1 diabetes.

The CDR3 DNA reads as TGCAGTGCCAGGAGGTTCACTGAAGCTTTCTTT. Residues: CSARRFTEAFF. The chain uses TRBV20-1 and TRBJ1-1; no clear D. The germline V gene encodes CDR1 DFQATT and CDR2 SNEGSKA (reference sequence). The germline V and J ends were trimmed by 6 bases and 4 bases, with 9 bases remaining between them. The CDR3 covers 11 residues.